This TCR beta chain was profiled in a study of cytomegalovirus exposure and HLA in healthy donors. Repertoires were generated with immunoSEQ multiplex PCR, while TCRdb's copy carries only in-frame clones and drops some. The sample lists 100,000 to 150,000 clones; approximately 94% were seen once. V trimming: 3 bases; J trimming: 3 bases; junction bases outside the gene matches: 6. Looked up from germline, CDR1 is GTSNPN and CDR2 is SVGIG (reference sequence). The CDR3 runs to 14 residues. Sequenced: PBMCs. The V gene is TRBV30, the J gene TRBJ2-7, with 9 bases identical to TRBD1. The TCR sequence derives from a woman aged 18-30 years in good health and CMV-seronegative. This CDR3 reads CAWRGGQGYYEQYF. The CDR3, as DNA: TGTGCCTGGAGGGGGGGACAGGGTTACTACGAGCAGTACTTC.